The 12 T cell receptor beta chains listed next were all sequenced from one sample in a study of beta chain features in type 1 diabetes. Overall study findings and caveats: When Type 1 diabetes patients were examined, their TCRB CDR3s proved moderately but significantly shorter in all four CD4+ subsets.

As every portion of the isolated RNA was reverse transcribed, the sequencing read expressed TCRB transcripts. The assay was immunoSEQ multiplex PCR, and TCRdb's table has in-frame clones only and misses some. The table shows roughly 180,000 clones, with around 8% occurring only once. For these receptors, no antigen is known. The specimen sequenced was central memory CD4+ T cells from blood. Source of these receptors: a woman aged 40 to 55 with type 1 diabetes.

V gene TRBV6-4 combines with J gene TRBJ1-5; tentatively, D is TRBD1 (5 bases). Germline V gene sequence: CDR1 MRHNA, CDR2 SNTAGT. V was pared by 2 bases and J by 3 bases, with 17 bases between. The CDR3 has 17 amino acids. The CDR3: CASSDPPAGGSNQPQHF. The CDR3 coding sequence is TGTGCCAGCAGTGACCCCCCGGCCGGGGGGTCCAATCAGCCCCAGCATTTT.

The rearrangement joins TRBV2 to TRBJ1-1; 7 nucleotides agree with TRBD1. Unmatched junction bases numbered 4, after V lost 8 bases and J lost 4 bases. Germline CDR1 is SNHLY and CDR2 is FYNNEI. CDR3 length: 12 residues. The CDR3 DNA reads TGTGCCAGCGGGGGACAGCCCACTGAAGCTTTCTTT. Its translation: CASGGQPTEAFF.

This clone occurred a few times. This chain uses TRBV9 with TRBJ1-2, with D perhaps matching TRBD1 (5 bases). The V end lost 2 bases, the J end lost 0 bases, and 17 bases lay between the germline ends. Germline V gives CDR1 SGDLS, CDR2 YYNGEE. This CDR3 spans 17 amino acids. As DNA, the CDR3 is TGTGCCAGCAGCGTGGACGGCAGCAGGGCGACTAACTATGGCTACACCTTC. It specifies CASSVDGSRATNYGYTF.

The V gene is TRBV28, the J gene TRBJ1-2; 9 bases align to TRBD1. Losses at the gene ends were 4 bases for V and 8 bases for J; bases not matched to a gene: 5. Per the germline V gene, CDR1 is MDHEN and CDR2 is SYDVKM. CDR3 length: 13 amino acids. Here the CDR3 reads CASSSGQGGGYTF. The CDR3 nucleotides read TGTGCCAGCAGTTCGGGACAGGGAGGCGGCTACACCTTC.

The V call is TRBV28, the J call TRBJ1-2; D gene uncertain. Looked up from germline, CDR1 is MDHEN and CDR2 is SYDVKM. The CDR3 spans 13 residues. The V end was cut by 5 bases, the J end by 4 bases, with 11 bases between. CDR3 sequence (DNA): TGTGCCAGCAGTCGCGGGGTTTTCTATGGCTACACCTTC. Its protein is CASSRGVFYGYTF.

The chain couples TRBV4-1 to TRBJ2-5; D perhaps matches TRBD1 (6 bases). CDR3 size: 19 residues. Between the trimmed V and J ends, which lost 0 bases and 8 bases, there was a span of 28 bases. Germline values: CDR1 MGHRA, CDR2 YSYEKL. In nucleotides, the CDR3 is TGCGCCAGCAGCCAAGAGGGGATTAGGAGCGATCGTCTGGGGGCAACCCAGTACTTC. Translating it yields CASSQEGIRSDRLGATQYF.

This clone was seen a few times. The chain links TRBV5-1 to TRBJ1-1; a weak D match, TRBD1 (6 bases). V lost 0 bases, J lost 2 bases, and 14 bases lay in between. Germline CDR1 reads SGHRS; CDR2 reads YFSETQ. The CDR3 spans 16 residues. The CDR3 is CASSLAAGQFNTEAFF. The DNA of the CDR3 is TGCGCCAGCAGCTTGGCGGCAGGACAGTTCAACACTGAAGCTTTCTTT.

The V gene is TRBV2, the J gene TRBJ2-5; TRBD1 might be the D (5 bases). CDR1 and CDR2 (germline): SNHLY, FYNNEI. The length of the CDR3 is 12 residues. V was shortened by 5 bases and J by 4 bases, with 8 bases between the two germline ends. The CDR3 sequence: CASSWGPETQYF. The CDR3 nucleotides read TGTGCCAGCAGTTGGGGCCCAGAGACCCAGTACTTC.

This clone was detected only a few times. The J gene is TRBJ1-2, the V gene TRBV14; D remains ambiguous. This CDR3 has 16 amino acids. CDR1 SGHDN and CDR2 FVKESK come from the germline V gene. Between the trimmed V and J ends, which lost 4 bases and 1 base, there was a span of 16 bases. CDR3 loop: CASSLVSSPVNYGYTF. The CDR3 DNA sequence: TGTGCCAGCAGCCTAGTGAGTTCACCCGTTAACTATGGCTACACCTTC.

This clone was counted a few times. This chain uses TRBV28 with TRBJ2-2, with D possibly TRBD2 on 6 matching bases. The CDR3 is made up of 17 amino acids. Germline-derived CDR1 and CDR2 are MDHEN and SYDVKM. The germline V and J ends were trimmed by 5 bases and 8 bases, with 24 bases remaining between them. CDR3 sequence: CASSPTGLSGRTGELFF. In DNA form, the CDR3 reads TGTGCCAGCAGTCCGACGGGGCTGAGCGGGCGGACGGGGGAGCTGTTTTTT.

The CDR3 bases are TGTGCCAGCTCATCGGACAGTGGCTATGGCTACACCTTC. Translated, it gives CASSSDSGYGYTF. V and J are TRBV18 and TRBJ1-2; maybe TRBD1 (6 bases). The CDR3 is 13 amino acids. The V gene's germline CDR1 is KGHSH and CDR2 LQKENI. Trimming removed 5 bases from V and 4 bases from J, with 11 bases in between.

This clone was counted ten times or more. The chain combines TRBV5-6 with TRBJ1-1; D gene uncertain. The germline V gene has CDR1 SGHDT and CDR2 YYEEEE. The CDR3 covers 12 residues. Trimming removed 5 bases at V and 1 base at J, with 6 bases between. As DNA, the CDR3 is TGTGCCAGCAGTGTCCAGAACACTGAAGCTTTCTTT. It codes for CASSVQNTEAFF.